The table lists the clone carrying this TCR beta chain with many counts. Antigen specificity is unknown. The source of the sample is a study of breast tumors, draining lymph nodes, adjacent tissues. Breast cancer patients provided tissue from their axillary draining lymph nodes. TCRdb passed the multiplex PCR reads through MiXCR, listing each CDR3 protein once. In the table there are about 300,000 distinct CDR3 sequences, under 35% of which are singletons. Trimming removed 5 bases from V and 1 base from J, with 12 bases in between. The CDR3 has 14 residues. The germline gives CDR1 LNHDA, CDR2 SQIVND (reference sequence). The study's findings and limits: Most tumor T cells seemingly derive from lymph node, then expand in tumor. Compared with lymph nodes, tumors were less diverse; compared with nontumor tissue, more.

The chain is built from TRBV19 and TRBJ2-7; D call uncertain. Sample: axillary lymph node tissue. The receptor was derived from a female donor with breast cancer. Some clones in this sample may be carry-over from other donors' samples. The CDR3 sequence: CASSPSRSSYEQYF. DNA for the CDR3: TGTGCCAGTAGTCCCTCCAGAAGTTCCTACGAGCAGTACTTC.